One sample yielded the 21 T cell receptor beta chains listed below, sequenced in a study of T cell repertoires in cytomegalovirus infection. TCRdb itself ran the reads through MiXCR, one entry per CDR3 protein. The data hold about 140,000 distinct CDR3 sequences, with 6.5% observed a single time. Material for sequencing was PBMCs. The receptor source for this set is a human donor in good health (CMV status not recorded). Some clones in this sample may be carry-over from other donors' samples.

This clonotype has just a few counts. V usage is TRBV19 and J usage is TRBJ1-2; 7 bases match TRBD1. Per germline, CDR1 LNHDA and CDR2 SQIVND (reference sequence). J gave up 7 bases and V 9 bases, and 5 bases lay outside the gene matches. There are 11 residues in the CDR3. The CDR3 DNA follows: TGTGCCAGCTCGACAGGGCTTGGCTACACCTTC. It codes for CASSTGLGYTF.

This clonotype was counted a few times. A much larger clone sits a single nucleotide away, making a read error possible. This chain joins TRBV7-2 and TRBJ2-5, with TRBD2 as a possible D gene (6 bases). Per germline, CDR1 SGHTA and CDR2 FQGNSA. V was shortened by 2 bases and J by 4 bases, with 17 bases between the two germline ends. This CDR3 has 16 amino acids. The CDR3 DNA sequence: TGTGCCAGCAGCTTATATGGCGGGGTGGCCCCAGAGACCCAGTACTTC. Translated, it gives CASSLYGGVAPETQYF.

This clonotype was counted ten times or more. V and J are TRBV7-8 and TRBJ2-7; D is undetermined. V was pared by 1 base and J by 4 bases, with 14 bases between. Germline loops: CDR1 SGHVS, CDR2 FQNEAQ. The CDR3 extends over 15 amino acids. CDR3 residues: CASSLDAGLPYEQYF. CDR3 DNA: TGTGCCAGCAGCTTAGACGCCGGTCTACCGTACGAGCAGTACTTC.

This clonotype occurred many times. The chain recombines TRBV4-1 with TRBJ1-4, with 7 positions matching TRBD1. V shed 0 bases, J shed 2 bases, and the junction held 9 bases outside the gene matches. The CDR3 is 18 residues long. Germline CDR1 and CDR2: MGHRA and YSYEKL. This chain's CDR3 is CASSQDRRTGSTNEKLFF. For the CDR3, the DNA is TGCGCCAGCAGCCAAGATAGGCGGACAGGCTCCACTAATGAAAAACTGTTTTTT.

The rearrangement links TRBV11-3 to TRBJ1-6; unclear D gene. The germline V gene encodes CDR1 SGHNT and CDR2 YENEEA. The CDR3 runs 13 residues. V dropped 1 base and J dropped 8 bases, with 6 bases sitting between them. CDR3 region: CASSLGTDSPLHF. As DNA, the CDR3 is TGTGCCAGCAGCTTAGGGACGGATTCACCCCTCCACTTT.

Ten or more counts support this clonotype. The chain is built from TRBV19 and TRBJ2-1; no clear D gene. With 5 bases removed from V and 5 bases from J, the gap between germline ends came to 13 bases. Germline V CDR1 and CDR2: LNHDA, SQIVND (reference sequence). This CDR3 region has 14 residues. The CDR3 reads CASSVQPTNNEQFF. In nucleotides, the CDR3 is TGTGCCAGTAGTGTCCAACCCACGAACAATGAGCAGTTCTTC.

The chain links TRBV10-3 to TRBJ1-1; the match to TRBD1 covers 8 bases. Germline V lookup: CDR1 ENHRY, CDR2 SYGVKD. Losses at the gene ends were 7 bases for V and 4 bases for J; bases not matched to a gene: 5. CDR3 length: 13 amino acids. DNA for the CDR3: TGTGCCATCACTTCGGGACAGGCCACTGAAGCTTTCTTT. Translating it yields CAITSGQATEAFF.

This clonotype was observed at least ten times. The chain has TRBV19 and TRBJ1-3; D unclear. The length of the CDR3 is 17 residues. V was cut by 4 bases and J by 0 bases, with 16 bases left in between. CDR1 and CDR2 from the germline V gene are LNHDA and SQIVND (reference sequence). DNA of the CDR3: TGTGCCAGTAGTAAGACCTCTGGAGGAACCTCTGGAAACACCATATATTTT. Amino acids: CASSKTSGGTSGNTIYF.

This clonotype appeared a few times. This CDR3 is CASRGNRSPGQGHEQYF. CDR3 in DNA: TGTGCCAGCAGGGGCAACCGGTCGCCGGGACAGGGACACGAGCAGTACTTC. The chain has TRBV6-5 and TRBJ2-7; 9 positions match TRBD1. Trimming cost V 6 bases and J 5 bases; bases outside gene matches: 17. The CDR3 has 17 residues. The germline CDR1 and CDR2 sequences are MNHEY and SVGAGI.

This clonotype was detected only a few times. This sequence joins TRBV7-2 and TRBJ2-1; D is undetermined. The germline gives CDR1 SGHTA, CDR2 FQGNSA. CDR3 length: 15 amino acids. Trimming took 3 bases from V and 6 from J, leaving 15 bases between them. The CDR3 DNA reads TGTGCCAGCAGCTTCTTCATACAGCCAAGCAATGAGCAGTTCTTC. Protein sequence: CASSFFIQPSNEQFF.

This clonotype occurred many times. This sequence joins TRBV10-2 and TRBJ1-2, with D possibly TRBD1 on 6 matching bases. CDR3 length equals 15 residues. CDR1 is WSHSY and CDR2 is SAAADI in the germline V gene. V was clipped by 8 bases and J by 4 bases, with 20 bases between them. This CDR3 is CASLRGPRGLYGYTF. In DNA form, the CDR3 reads TGCGCCAGCTTGAGGGGCCCCAGGGGCCTCTATGGCTACACCTTC.

This clonotype occurred many times. V usage is TRBV7-2 and J usage is TRBJ2-5; 7 bases are shared with TRBD1. The CDR3 runs 15 residues. J lost 5 bases, V lost 0 bases, and 6 bases had no gene match. CDR1 and CDR2 from the germline V gene are SGHTA and FQGNSA. CDR3 DNA: TGTGCCAGCAGCTTAGCTGGACAGGCTCAGGAGACCCAGTACTTC. As protein: CASSLAGQAQETQYF.

This clonotype was detected many times. The chain combines TRBV7-2 with TRBJ1-4; tentatively, D is TRBD1 (6 bases). The V end lost 9 bases, the J end lost 6 bases, and 17 bases lay between the germline ends. This CDR3 contains 14 residues. Germline CDR1 SGHTA, CDR2 FQGNSA. This CDR3 reads CASRLGGADEKLFF. CDR3 bases: TGTGCCAGTCGCCTCGGGGGGGCCGATGAAAAACTGTTTTTT.

This clonotype was seen a few times. The chain has TRBV20-1 and TRBJ1-5; 8 nucleotides agree with TRBD1. The CDR3 covers 17 residues. Unmatched junction bases numbered 10, after V lost 1 base and J lost 2 bases. Germline V CDR1 and CDR2: DFQATT, SNEGSKA (reference sequence). The CDR3 coding sequence is TGCAGTGCTAGAGTACAGGGGGAGAGGGTACGCAATCAGCCCCAGCATTTT. It translates to CSARVQGERVRNQPQHF.

Many counts were recorded for this clonotype. The chain carries TRBV7-2 and TRBJ2-1, with no clear D. CDR3 length: 15 amino acids. Trimming cost V 5 bases and J 0 bases, with 11 bases left between them. The germline V gene has CDR1 SGHTA and CDR2 FQGNSA. The CDR3: CASSQVVNSYNEQFF. CDR3 in DNA: TGTGCCAGCAGCCAGGTCGTCAACTCCTACAATGAGCAGTTCTTC.

The chain employs TRBV5-5 and TRBJ2-7, with TRBD1 as a possible D gene (6 bases). The CDR3 is 13 residues long. Trimming removed 3 bases at V and 5 bases at J, with 12 bases between. Germline V gene sequence: CDR1 SGHKS, CDR2 YYEKEE (reference sequence). The CDR3, as DNA: TGTGCCAGCAGCTCGGACAGTCGCCACGAGCAGTACTTC. Protein sequence: CASSSDSRHEQYF.

This clonotype has ten or more counts. The chain combines TRBV5-4 with TRBJ1-1; D is unclear. Per the germline V gene, CDR1 is SGHNT and CDR2 is YYREEE (reference sequence). The CDR3 extends over 13 amino acids. V lost 4 bases and J lost 1, with 8 bases in between. The CDR3 here is CASSPRRNTEAFF. CDR3 DNA: TGTGCCAGCAGCCCCAGGCGGAACACTGAAGCTTTCTTT. The whole variable domain, remainder taken from reference TRBV5-4 and TRBJ1-1, is ETGVTQSPTHLIKTRGQQVTLRCSSQSGHNTVSWYQQALGQGPQFIFQYYREEENGRGNFPPRFSGLQFPNYSSELNVNALELDDSALYLCASSPRRNTEAFFGQGTRLTVV.

This clonotype was detected a few times. V usage is TRBV6-2 or TRBV6-3 and J usage is TRBJ2-3; D unclear. CDR1 MNHEY and CDR2 SVGEGT come from the germline V gene. This CDR3 is built from 14 residues. Trimming cost V 7 bases and J 3 bases, with 14 bases left between them. CDR3 coding DNA: TGTGCCAGCACCCCACTAACAGTGACAGATACGCAGTATTTT. Translating it yields CASTPLTVTDTQYF.

This clonotype was seen at least ten times. The chain employs TRBV7-2 and TRBJ1-2; D remains unclear. Trimming removed 0 bases from V and 4 bases from J, with 9 bases in between. CDR3 size: 14 residues. Germline CDR1 is SGHTA and CDR2 is FQGNSA. CDR3 sequence: CASSLAGVGYGYTF. The CDR3 coding sequence is TGTGCCAGCAGCTTAGCCGGGGTCGGCTATGGCTACACCTTC.

This clonotype showed up many times. The rearrangement joins TRBV7-2 to TRBJ2-7; the D gene is possibly TRBD2 (6 bases). The CDR3 extends over 17 amino acids. Per germline, CDR1 SGHTA and CDR2 FQGNSA. V gave up 0 bases and J gave up 3 bases, with 18 bases separating them. Written as DNA, the CDR3 is TGTGCCAGCAGCTTAGCGATCCCAGCCGTGGGGGGCTACGAGCAGTACTTC. Protein product: CASSLAIPAVGGYEQYF.

This clonotype has a count of ten or more. The gene calls are TRBV20-1 and TRBJ2-7; D could derive from TRBD1 or TRBD2 (6 bases each). V gave up 3 bases and J gave up 3 bases, with 9 bases separating them. CDR1 and CDR2 from the germline V gene are DFQATT and SNEGSKA (reference sequence). The length of the CDR3 is 12 residues. In DNA, the CDR3 is TGCAGTGCTAGCGGGGGCCACTACGAGCAGTACTTC. It specifies CSASGGHYEQYF.